This record looks at one TCR beta chain sequence and its context. The CDR3 is 15 amino acids. Germline assignment: CDR1 SGHNT and CDR2 YENEEA. Trimming cost V 1 base and J 8 bases; bases outside gene matches: 6. This entry belongs to a study of blood T cell repertoires in COVID-19. Looking at the study overall: Acute and convalescent COVID-19 samples came from the United States, Italy and Spain. T cells, B-cell-depleted T cells, or PBMCs provided the cDNA or gDNA that served as material.

Original analysis: Reference gene primers were amplified, and this amplification served to estimate nucleated cell counts. Sequencing used immunoSEQ multiplex PCR; TCRdb keeps in-frame clones, though not all of them. V, J and clone size are taken as reported in that table, and D and trimming were inferred from the DNA itself. The data hold fewer than 110,000 clones, with around 90% observed a single time. The material sequenced was peripheral blood. The chain recombines TRBV11-3 with TRBJ2-2; TRBD1 matches at 8 bases. This clonotype was obtained from a woman in her sixties with acute or convalescent COVID-19. The CDR3 reads CASSLVGQGSGELFF. The DNA of the CDR3 is TGTGCCAGCAGCTTAGTTGGACAGGGTTCAGGGGAGCTGTTTTTT.